This T cell receptor (beta chain) appears in the sequencing data of a study of follicular helper T cells after annual influenza vaccination. For this clone: What it recognizes is unknown.

The protocol was immunoSEQ multiplex PCR, while the TCRdb copy is restricted to in-frame clones and leaves out a portion. Of about 4,200 clones listed, almost 85% are singletons. V lost 2 bases, J lost 0 bases, and 2 bases stayed unmatched. CDR1 is MNHNS and CDR2 is SASEGT in the germline V gene. CDR3 length: 15 amino acids. Study-wide findings and caveats: ICOS-CD38- cTfh most often held earlier Day 7 ICOS+CD38+ clones. Change in circulating plasmablasts correlated with ICOS+CD38+ cTfh clonality change.

Time point here: 2015-2016 season, 7 days after influenza vaccination. No donor had influenza vaccine in the prior 6 months; all lived in the community. Sorted cTfh were non-naive CD4+CXCR5+PD-1+, either ICOS+CD38+ or ICOS-CD38-. The input for sequencing was CXCR5+ CD38- circulating T follicular helper cells from blood, taken 7 days after influenza vaccination. Specified subset: circulating Tfh, non-naive CD4+CXCR5+PD-1+ (ICOS+CD38+ or ICOS-CD38-). This chain uses TRBV6-1 with TRBJ2-3, with 7 nucleotides matching TRBD1. The clonotype was recovered from an adult who received the influenza vaccine. In nucleotides, the CDR3 is TGTGCCAGCAGTGAAAAGGGACAGAGCACAGATACGCAGTATTTT. Translating it yields CASSEKGQSTDTQYF.